Shown below are 3 T cell receptor beta chains from a single sample sequenced in a study of blood T cell repertoires in COVID-19. Method: immunoSEQ multiplex PCR; TCRdb's copy keeps in-frame clones and lacks some. Of roughly 240,000 clones in the sample, around four fifths are singletons; the top ten hold about 4.5%. Sequenced material: peripheral blood. Receptors originate from a man in his fifties or sixties who had recovered from COVID-19.

This chain joins TRBV6-4 and TRBJ2-3; no clear D gene. This CDR3 region has 15 residues. Germline V gene sequence: CDR1 MRHNA, CDR2 SNTAGT. The V end lost 5 bases, the J end lost 2 bases, and 14 bases lay between the germline ends. The CDR3 reads CASSKELANTDTQYF. The CDR3, as DNA: TGTGCCAGCAGTAAAGAACTCGCCAACACAGATACGCAGTATTTT.

The gene calls are TRBV19 and TRBJ1-5; D remains unclear. V was cut by 5 bases and J by 4 bases, with 6 bases left in between. The CDR3 contains 12 residues. CDR1 and CDR2 (germline): LNHDA, SQIVND (reference sequence). CDR3: CASSRPNQPQHF. The CDR3, as DNA: TGTGCCAGTAGTCGTCCTAATCAGCCCCAGCATTTT.

This rearrangement joins TRBV5-1 to TRBJ2-5, with D perhaps matching TRBD2 (6 bases). The CDR3 covers 13 residues. Germline loops: CDR1 SGHRS, CDR2 YFSETQ. V lost 3 bases and J 2 bases, leaving 8 bases between the germline ends. The CDR3 loop reads CASSWAGQETQYF. CDR3 DNA: TGCGCCAGCAGCTGGGCGGGACAAGAGACCCAGTACTTC.